The rows below give T cell receptor beta chains drawn from one sample of a study of T cell responses to AZD1222 COVID-19 vaccine. Clones were read by immunoSEQ multiplex PCR, and TCRdb kept only the in-frame ones, dropping some. The profile shows 84,000 or so clones, 89% of them singletons. Source: peripheral blood, taken on day 0 of AZD1222 vaccination. Source of these receptors: an adult in good health. Both conserved end residues are part of each CDR3. D genes are given only for firm matches. Clone size appears in some rows only: once, few, many, or a class for an expanded clone.

D | size | length | J | V | DNA | CDR3
. | . | 13 | TRBJ1-1 | TRBV18 | TGTGCCAGCTCACCAATAGGTCCCGCTGAAGCTTTCTTT | CASSPIGPAEAFF
TRBD1 | . | 19 | TRBJ2-4 | TRBV12-5 | TGTGCTAGTGGTTTGGTAGGCAGGGGGCTTTTCCTAGCCAAAAACATTCAGTACTTC | CASGLVGRGLFLAKNIQYF
. | . | 16 | TRBJ2-3 | TRBV10-2 | TGCGCCAGCAGTTACCCACGAGGGATAGGGGCAGATACGCAGTATTTT | CASSYPRGIGADTQYF
TRBD2 | . | 15 | TRBJ2-5 | TRBV7-2 | TGTGCCAGCAGCCGGGGACTAGCGGGAGAAGAGACCCAGTACTTC | CASSRGLAGEETQYF
TRBD1 | . | 15 | TRBJ1-1 | TRBV6-5 | TGTGCCAGCAGTTACTCGGACAGGCCGAACACTGAAGCTTTCTTT | CASSYSDRPNTEAFF
. | . | 15 | TRBJ1-2 | TRBV19 | TGTGCCAGTACTCTCTCTGGGCGGTTGACCTATGGCTACACCTTC | CASTLSGRLTYGYTF
. | . | 13 | TRBJ1-1 | TRBV19 | TGTGCCAGTATCCCCGCGGGCTGGGCTGAAGCTTTCTTT | CASIPAGWAEAFF
TRBD2 | . | 16 | TRBJ2-1 | TRBV5-4 | TGTGCCAGCAGCCCCAGTGGGACTAGCGTGGGCAATGAGCAGTTCTTC | CASSPSGTSVGNEQFF
TRBD2 | few | 15 | TRBJ2-1 | TRBV7-9 | TGTGCCAGCAGAGGGACTAGCGGAGGGCAGGATGAGCAGTTCTTC | CASRGTSGGQDEQFF
TRBD1 | . | 14 | TRBJ1-2 | TRBV19 | TGTGCCAGTAATACGCAGGGGGCGCAGGGAGGCTACACCTTC | CASNTQGAQGGYTF
. | . | 15 | TRBJ2-3 | TRBV6-5 | TGTGCCAGCAGGACGACACTTACGATCACAGATACGCAGTATTTT | CASRTTLTITDTQYF
TRBD2 | . | 16 | TRBJ2-2 | TRBV18 | TGTGCCAGCTCACCGGGGCTAGCGGGACCGACCGGGGAGCTGTTTTTT | CASSPGLAGPTGELFF
. | . | 15 | TRBJ1-6 | TRBV19 | TGTGCCAGTAACGCGGAGCTCGGGTTTAATTCACCCCTCCACTTT | CASNAELGFNSPLHF
. | . | 15 | TRBJ2-2 | TRBV7-2 | TGTGCCAGCAGCTCGGCGGGTGGGGGCACCGGGGAGCTGTTTTTT | CASSSAGGGTGELFF
TRBD2 | . | 17 | TRBJ2-5 | TRBV5-4 | TGTGCCAGCAGCTTCAGACTAGCGGGGAGTGGTAGGGAGACCCAGTACTTC | CASSFRLAGSGRETQYF
TRBD1 | . | 17 | TRBJ2-1 | TRBV29-1 | TGCAGCGTTGAAGATTTACCCGGGACAGGGTCATACAATGAGCAGTTCTTC | CSVEDLPGTGSYNEQFF
TRBD2 | . | 15 | TRBJ2-1 | TRBV24-1 | TGTGCCACCAGTGACCGAAGCGGGAACTACAATGAGCAGTTCTTC | CATSDRSGNYNEQFF
. | . | 15 | TRBJ1-6 | TRBV27 | TGTGCCAGCAGACCCACCGGCGGGGCCTCTCTGCCCCTCCACTTT | CASRPTGGASLPLHF
. | . | 14 | TRBJ2-2 | TRBV5-4 | TGTGCCAGCAGCCTGTCCGGGGTGGGCGGGGAGCTGTTTTTT | CASSLSGVGGELFF
TRBD1 | . | 16 | TRBJ1-1 | TRBV27 | TGTGCCAGCAGTTCGCGACAGGGGACCTTGAACACTGAAGCTTTCTTT | CASSSRQGTLNTEAFF
TRBD2 | . | 16 | TRBJ2-2 | TRBV10-1 | TGCGCCAGCAGTGAGTCCCATAGCGGGAGGGCCGGGGAGCTGTTTTTT | CASSESHSGRAGELFF
. | . | 15 | TRBJ2-2 | TRBV11-2 | TGTGCCAGCAGCTTATTTTTTATGCGCACCGGGGAGCTGTTTTTT | CASSLFFMRTGELFF
TRBD1 | once | 13 | TRBJ2-7 | TRBV2 | TGTGCCAGTGACTTGACAGGGACACACGAGCAGTACTTC | CASDLTGTHEQYF
. | . | 14 | TRBJ1-2 | TRBV6-5 | TGTGCCAGCTGGGACTTGACGAGGGGTGGTGGCTACACCTTC | CASWDLTRGGGYTF
TRBD1 | once | 15 | TRBJ2-7 | TRBV5-6 | TGTGCCAGCAGCTTGTGGGGACAGGGGGTAGGGGAGCAGTACTTC | CASSLWGQGVGEQYF
TRBD2 | . | 17 | TRBJ2-5 | TRBV30 | TGTGCCTGGAGCAATAGCGGGAGAGGGAGGGGCAAAGAGACCCAGTACTTC | CAWSNSGRGRGKETQYF
. | . | 13 | TRBJ2-3 | TRBV7-9 | TGTGCCAGCTTACGGGGGAGCACAGATACGCAGTATTTT | CASLRGSTDTQYF
. | . | 13 | TRBJ1-1 | TRBV12-3/TRBV12-4 | TGTGCCAGCAGTTTGAACTGGATCTTTGGAGCTTTCTTT | CASSLNWIFGAFF